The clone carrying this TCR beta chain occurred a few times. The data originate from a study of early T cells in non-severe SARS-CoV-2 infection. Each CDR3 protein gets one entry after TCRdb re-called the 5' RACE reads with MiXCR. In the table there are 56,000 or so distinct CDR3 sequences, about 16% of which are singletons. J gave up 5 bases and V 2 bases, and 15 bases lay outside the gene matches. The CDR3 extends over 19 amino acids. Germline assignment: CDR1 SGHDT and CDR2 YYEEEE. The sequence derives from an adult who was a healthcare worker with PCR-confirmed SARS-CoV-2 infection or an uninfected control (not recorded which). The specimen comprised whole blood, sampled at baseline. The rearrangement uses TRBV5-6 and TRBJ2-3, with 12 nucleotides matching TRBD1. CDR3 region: CASSLWRDRGRVSGDTQYF. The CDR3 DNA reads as TGTGCCAGCAGCTTATGGCGGGACAGGGGGCGAGTTTCCGGAGATACGCAGTATTTT.